The clone carrying this T cell receptor (beta chain) was recorded only once. As handled by the study authors: Reference gene primer amplification yielded estimated nucleated cell counts. TCRdb's copy holds only in-frame clones and misses some; the assay was immunoSEQ multiplex PCR. Clonal size and the V and J genes are those of that table, whereas D and trimming came from the DNA. The table records under 20,000 clones, roughly 81% of them present only once. This sample was taken from a study of blood T cell repertoires in COVID-19. About the study: Acute and convalescent COVID-19 specimens originated in the United States, Italy and Spain. Nucleic acid was either cDNA or gDNA, and it came from T cells, B-cell-depleted T cells, or PBMCs.

This CDR3 region has 16 residues. Trimming took 1 base from V and 4 from J; bases not matched to a gene: 9. The germline CDR1 and CDR2 sequences are SGDLS and YYNGEE. J is TRBJ2-3 and V is TRBV9; 7 positions agree with TRBD2. Material: peripheral blood. This sequence originates from a man between 60 and 75 years old with acute or convalescent COVID-19. The chain's CDR3 is CASSVPGLPVADTQYF. The CDR3 DNA is TGTGCCAGCAGCGTACCGGGACTACCAGTAGCAGATACGCAGTATTTT.